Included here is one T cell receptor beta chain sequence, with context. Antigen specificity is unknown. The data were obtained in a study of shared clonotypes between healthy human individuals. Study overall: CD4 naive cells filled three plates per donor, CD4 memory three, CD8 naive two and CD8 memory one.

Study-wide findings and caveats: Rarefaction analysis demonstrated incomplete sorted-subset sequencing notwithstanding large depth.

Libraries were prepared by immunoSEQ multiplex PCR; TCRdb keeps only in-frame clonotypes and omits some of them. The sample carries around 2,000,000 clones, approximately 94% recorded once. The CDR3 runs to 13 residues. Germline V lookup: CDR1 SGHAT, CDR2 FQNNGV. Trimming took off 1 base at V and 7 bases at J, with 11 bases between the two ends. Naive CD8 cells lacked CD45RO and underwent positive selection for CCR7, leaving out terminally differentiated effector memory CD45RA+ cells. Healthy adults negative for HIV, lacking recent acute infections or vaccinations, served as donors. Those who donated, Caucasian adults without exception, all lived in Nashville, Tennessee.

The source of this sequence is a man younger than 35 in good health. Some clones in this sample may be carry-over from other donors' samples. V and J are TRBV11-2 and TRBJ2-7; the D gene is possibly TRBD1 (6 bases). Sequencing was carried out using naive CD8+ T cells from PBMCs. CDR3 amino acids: CASSLGDTLEQYF. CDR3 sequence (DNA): TGTGCCAGCAGCTTAGGGGACACCCTAGAGCAGTACTTC.